This T cell receptor (beta chain) was sequenced during a study of cytomegalovirus exposure and HLA in healthy donors. Donors likely had unrecorded immune exposures despite being nominally healthy when sampled. The CDR3 totals 13 residues. The germline gives CDR1 MNHEY, CDR2 SVGAGI. Deletions cut 5 bases from V and 2 bases from J, with 9 bases between. In the PCR, 60 Vbeta and 13 Jbeta primers were used. Sequencing was performed with immunoSEQ multiplex PCR; in TCRdb, only in-frame clones are kept and a portion is missing. The profile shows 200,000 to 250,000 clones, around 79% of them singletons. This TCR was recovered from a girl aged 2 to 9 in good health and CMV-seronegative. Sequencing input: PBMCs. The V gene is TRBV6-5, the J gene TRBJ2-5; D is perhaps TRBD1 (5 bases). CDR3 residues: CASSETVQETQYF. DNA for the CDR3: TGTGCCAGCAGTGAGACAGTACAAGAGACCCAGTACTTC.